The source of this T cell receptor beta chain is a study of beta chain features in type 1 diabetes. Sequencing targeted expressed TCRB transcripts, as all isolated RNA had been reverse transcribed. Sequenced by immunoSEQ multiplex PCR; TCRdb stores in-frame clones only, minus some. The sample lists around 430,000 clones; approximately 30% were seen once. A heparinised blood draw that averaged approximately 120 mL was obtained once from each donor. Via CD45RO/CCR7/CD25/CD127/CD95/CD27, cells of the CD4+ naive, central memory, regulatory and stem cell-like memory subsets were sorted. V shed 5 bases and J shed 4 bases, with 18 bases lying between them. The CDR3 covers 15 residues. The germline gives CDR1 SGHRS, CDR2 YFSETQ. This clone was seen a few times.

The sequence came from a man between 18 and 29 years old in good health. The rearrangement uses TRBV5-1 and TRBJ1-1; D possibly corresponds to TRBD1 (5 bases). The specimen was naive CD4+ T cells from blood. The chain's CDR3 is CASSPRGHTGTEAFF. Here the CDR3 DNA reads TGCGCCAGCAGTCCCCGGGGCCACACCGGCACTGAAGCTTTCTTT.